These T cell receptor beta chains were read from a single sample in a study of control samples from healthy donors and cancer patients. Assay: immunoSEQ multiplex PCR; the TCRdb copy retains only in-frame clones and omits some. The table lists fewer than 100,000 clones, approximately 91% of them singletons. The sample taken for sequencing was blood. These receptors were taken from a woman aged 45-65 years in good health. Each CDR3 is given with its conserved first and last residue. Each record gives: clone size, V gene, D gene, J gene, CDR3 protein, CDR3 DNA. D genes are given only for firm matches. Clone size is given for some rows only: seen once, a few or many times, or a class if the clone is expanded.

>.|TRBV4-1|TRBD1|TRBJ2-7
CASSHPGQGSYEQYF
TGCGCCAGCAGCCACCCGGGACAGGGGTCCTACGAGCAGTACTTC
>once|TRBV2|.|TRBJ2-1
CASSEAGVSSYNEQFF
TGTGCCAGCAGTGAAGCGGGGGTTAGCTCCTACAATGAGCAGTTCTTC
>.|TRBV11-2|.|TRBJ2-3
CASSSNLGDTQYF
TGTGCCAGCAGCTCCAATCTAGGGGATACGCAGTATTTT
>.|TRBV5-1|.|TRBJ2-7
CASSLGDDPYEQYF
TGCGCCAGCAGCTTAGGGGACGATCCCTACGAGCAGTACTTC
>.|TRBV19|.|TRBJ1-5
CASSWGNGNQPQHF
TGTGCCAGTAGTTGGGGCAATGGCAATCAGCCCCAGCATTTT
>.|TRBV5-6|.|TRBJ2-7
CASRRGISYEQYF
TGTGCCAGCAGAAGGGGGATATCCTACGAGCAGTACTTC
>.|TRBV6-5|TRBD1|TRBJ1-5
CASKDRGPNQPQHF
TGTGCCAGCAAGGACAGGGGCCCAAATCAGCCCCAGCATTTT
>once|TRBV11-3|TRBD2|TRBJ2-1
CASSYLAGGEQFF
TGTGCCAGCAGCTACCTAGCGGGGGGCGAGCAGTTCTTC
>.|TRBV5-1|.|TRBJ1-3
CASSFSAQDSGNTIYF
TGCGCCAGCAGCTTTAGTGCCCAGGACTCTGGAAACACCATATATTTT
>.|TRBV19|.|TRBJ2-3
CASSPSSDTQYF
TGTGCCAGTAGTCCTAGTTCGGATACGCAGTATTTT
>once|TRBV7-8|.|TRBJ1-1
CASSFRMVGTEAFF
TGTGCCAGCAGCTTTCGTATGGTGGGCACTGAAGCTTTCTTT
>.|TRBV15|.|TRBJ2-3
CATSRGLGGDTQYF
TGTGCCACCAGCAGAGGACTGGGTGGGGATACGCAGTATTTT
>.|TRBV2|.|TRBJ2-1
CASSPDSALDEQFF
TGTGCCAGCAGTCCGGACAGTGCCTTGGATGAGCAGTTCTTC
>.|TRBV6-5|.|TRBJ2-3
CASVAGLYGDTQYF
TGTGCCAGCGTGGCGGGGTTATACGGTGATACGCAGTATTTT
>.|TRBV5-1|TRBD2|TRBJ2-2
CASSSDLAGTGELFF
TGCGCCAGCAGTTCCGACCTAGCGGGGACCGGGGAGCTGTTTTTT
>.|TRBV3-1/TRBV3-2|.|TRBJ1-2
CASSQAGPTHGYTF
TGTGCCAGCAGCCAAGCAGGGCCGACGCATGGCTACACCTTC
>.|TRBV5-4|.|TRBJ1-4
CASSLPYNEKLFF
TGTGCCAGCAGCTTACCCTATAATGAAAAACTGTTTTTT
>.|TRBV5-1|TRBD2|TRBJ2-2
CASSLLAGAPGTGELFF
TGCGCCAGCAGCCTTCTAGCGGGGGCTCCCGGCACCGGGGAGCTGTTTTTT
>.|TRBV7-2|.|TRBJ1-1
CASSPRMNTEAFF
TGTGCCAGCAGCCCTCGGATGAACACTGAAGCTTTCTTT
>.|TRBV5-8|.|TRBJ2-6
CASSAPGGAGANVLTF
TGTGCCAGCAGCGCCCCGGGGGGCGCTGGGGCCAACGTCCTGACTTTC
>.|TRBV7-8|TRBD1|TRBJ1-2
CASSLGTGGYGYTF
TGTGCCAGCAGCTTAGGTACAGGGGGCTATGGCTACACCTTC
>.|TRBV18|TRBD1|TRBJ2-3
CASSQDRGADTQYF
TGTGCCAGCTCTCAGGACAGGGGGGCAGATACGCAGTATTTT
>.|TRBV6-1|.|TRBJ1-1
CASSDPPGSYRNTEAFF
TGTGCCAGCAGTGACCCACCGGGGAGTTACAGGAACACTGAAGCTTTCTTT
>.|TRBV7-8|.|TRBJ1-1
CASSLGFPHTEAFF
TGTGCCAGCAGCTTAGGCTTCCCTCACACTGAAGCTTTCTTT
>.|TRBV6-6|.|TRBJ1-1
CASRHRDWAANTEAFF
TGTGCCAGCAGGCACAGGGATTGGGCAGCGAACACTGAAGCTTTCTTT